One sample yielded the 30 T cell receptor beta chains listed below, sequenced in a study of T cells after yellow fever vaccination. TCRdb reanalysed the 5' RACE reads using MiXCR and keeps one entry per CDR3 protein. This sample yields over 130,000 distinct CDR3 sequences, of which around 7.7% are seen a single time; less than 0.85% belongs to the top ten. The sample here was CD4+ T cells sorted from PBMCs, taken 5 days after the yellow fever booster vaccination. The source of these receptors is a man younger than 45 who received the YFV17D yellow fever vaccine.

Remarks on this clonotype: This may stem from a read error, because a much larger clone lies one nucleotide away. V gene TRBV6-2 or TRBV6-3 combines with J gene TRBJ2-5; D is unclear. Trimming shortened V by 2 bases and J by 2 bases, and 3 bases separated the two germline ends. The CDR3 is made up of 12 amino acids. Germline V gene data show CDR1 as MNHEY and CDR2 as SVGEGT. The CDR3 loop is CASSYGQETQYF. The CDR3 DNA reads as TGTGCCAGCAGTTACGGACAAGAGACCCAGTACTTC.

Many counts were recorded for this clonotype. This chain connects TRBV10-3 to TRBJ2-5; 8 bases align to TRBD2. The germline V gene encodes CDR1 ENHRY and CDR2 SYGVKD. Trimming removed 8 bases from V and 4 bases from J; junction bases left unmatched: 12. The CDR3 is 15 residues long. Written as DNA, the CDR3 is TGTGCCATCGCTACCCTAAGCGGGAGAGGAGAGACCCAGTACTTC. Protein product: CAIATLSGRGETQYF.

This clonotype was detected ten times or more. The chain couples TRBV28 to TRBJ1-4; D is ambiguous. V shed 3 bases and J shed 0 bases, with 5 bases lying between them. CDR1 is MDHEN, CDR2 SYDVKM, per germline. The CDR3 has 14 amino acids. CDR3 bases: TGTGCCAGCAGTTTTAACCCAACTAATGAAAAACTGTTTTTT. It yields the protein CASSFNPTNEKLFF.

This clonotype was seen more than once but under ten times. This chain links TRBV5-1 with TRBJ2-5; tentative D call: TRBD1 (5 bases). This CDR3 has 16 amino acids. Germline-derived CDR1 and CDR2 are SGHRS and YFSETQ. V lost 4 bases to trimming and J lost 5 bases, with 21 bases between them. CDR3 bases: TGCGCCAGCAGCCCCATCTACGGGCAGGGTGAGGAGACCCAGTACTTC. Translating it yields CASSPIYGQGEETQYF.

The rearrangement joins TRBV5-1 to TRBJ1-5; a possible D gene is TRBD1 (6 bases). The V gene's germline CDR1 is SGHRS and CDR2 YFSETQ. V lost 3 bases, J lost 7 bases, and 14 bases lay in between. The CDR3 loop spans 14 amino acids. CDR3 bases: TGCGCCAGCAGCTCACAGGGTGGAGGGCAGCCCCAGCATTTT. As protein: CASSSQGGGQPQHF.

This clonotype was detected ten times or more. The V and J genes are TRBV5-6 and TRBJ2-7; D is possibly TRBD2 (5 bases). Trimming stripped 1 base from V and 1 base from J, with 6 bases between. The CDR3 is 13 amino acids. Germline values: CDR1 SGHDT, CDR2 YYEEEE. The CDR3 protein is CASSLTRSYEQYF. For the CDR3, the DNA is TGTGCCAGCAGCTTGACTAGGTCCTACGAGCAGTACTTC. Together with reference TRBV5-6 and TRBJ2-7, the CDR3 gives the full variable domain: DAGVTQSPTHLIKTRGQQVTLRCSPKSGHDTVSWYQQALGQGPQFIFQYYEEEERQRGNFPDRFSGHQFPNYSSELNVNALLLGDSALYLCASSLTRSYEQYFGPGTRLTVT.

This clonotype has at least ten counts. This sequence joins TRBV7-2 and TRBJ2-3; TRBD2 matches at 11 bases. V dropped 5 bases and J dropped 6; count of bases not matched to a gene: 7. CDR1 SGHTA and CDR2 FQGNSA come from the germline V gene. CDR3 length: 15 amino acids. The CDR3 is CASSKPTSGADTQYF. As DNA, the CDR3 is TGTGCCAGCAGCAAGCCGACTAGCGGGGCGGATACGCAGTATTTT.

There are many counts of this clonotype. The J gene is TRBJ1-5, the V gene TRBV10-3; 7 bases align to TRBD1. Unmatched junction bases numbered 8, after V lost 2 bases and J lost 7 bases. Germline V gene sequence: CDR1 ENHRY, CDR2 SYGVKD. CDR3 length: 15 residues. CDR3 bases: TGTGCCATCAGTGAGGAGGAAGGGGGCAGGCAGCCCCAGCATTTT. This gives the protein CAISEEEGGRQPQHF.

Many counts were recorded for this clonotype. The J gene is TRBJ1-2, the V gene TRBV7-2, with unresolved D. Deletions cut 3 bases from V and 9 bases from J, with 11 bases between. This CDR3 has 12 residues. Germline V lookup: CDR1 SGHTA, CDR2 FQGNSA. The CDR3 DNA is TGTGCCAGCAGCTTTCGCGGGGTTCGCTACACCTTC. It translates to CASSFRGVRYTF.

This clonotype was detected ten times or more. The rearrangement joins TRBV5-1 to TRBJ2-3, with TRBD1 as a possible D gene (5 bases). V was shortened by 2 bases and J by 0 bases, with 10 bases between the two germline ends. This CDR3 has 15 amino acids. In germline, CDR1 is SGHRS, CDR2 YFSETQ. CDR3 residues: CASSFFDRSTDTQYF. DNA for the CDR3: TGCGCCAGCAGCTTTTTCGACAGAAGCACAGATACGCAGTATTTT.

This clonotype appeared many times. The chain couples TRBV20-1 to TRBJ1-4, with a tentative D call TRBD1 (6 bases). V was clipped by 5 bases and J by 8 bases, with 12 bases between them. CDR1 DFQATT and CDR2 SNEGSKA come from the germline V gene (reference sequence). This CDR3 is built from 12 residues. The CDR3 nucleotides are TGCAGTGCTGCTACAGGGCGCGAAAAACTGTTTTTT. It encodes CSAATGREKLFF.

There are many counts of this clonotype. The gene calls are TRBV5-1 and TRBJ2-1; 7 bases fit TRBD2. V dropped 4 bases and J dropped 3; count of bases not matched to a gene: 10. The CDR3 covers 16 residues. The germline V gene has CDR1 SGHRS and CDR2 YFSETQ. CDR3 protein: CASSPGGEGRYNEQFF. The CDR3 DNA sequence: TGCGCCAGCAGCCCTGGGGGGGAGGGCCGCTACAATGAGCAGTTCTTC.

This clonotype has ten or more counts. CDR3 sequence: CSASDPEYEQYF. CDR3 nucleotides: TGCAGTGCTAGCGATCCGGAATACGAGCAGTACTTC. The rearrangement joins TRBV20-1 to TRBJ2-7; D remains unclear. CDR3 length: 12 amino acids. Germline assignment: CDR1 DFQATT and CDR2 SNEGSKA (reference sequence). Trimming took 3 bases from V and 4 from J, leaving 10 bases between them.

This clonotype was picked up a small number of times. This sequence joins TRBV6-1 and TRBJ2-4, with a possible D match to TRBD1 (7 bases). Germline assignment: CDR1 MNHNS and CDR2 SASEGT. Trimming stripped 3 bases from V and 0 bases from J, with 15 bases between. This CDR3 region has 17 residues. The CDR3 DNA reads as TGTGCCAGCAGTGAGCGGGAACAGGGGTTAGCCAAAAACATTCAGTACTTC. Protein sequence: CASSEREQGLAKNIQYF.

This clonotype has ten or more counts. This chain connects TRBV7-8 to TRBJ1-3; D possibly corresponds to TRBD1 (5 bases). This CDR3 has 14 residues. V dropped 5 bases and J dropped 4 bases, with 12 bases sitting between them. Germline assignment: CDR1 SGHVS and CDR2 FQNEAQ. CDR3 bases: TGTGCCAGCAGCGCAGGGACCGGAGGAAACACCATATATTTT. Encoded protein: CASSAGTGGNTIYF.

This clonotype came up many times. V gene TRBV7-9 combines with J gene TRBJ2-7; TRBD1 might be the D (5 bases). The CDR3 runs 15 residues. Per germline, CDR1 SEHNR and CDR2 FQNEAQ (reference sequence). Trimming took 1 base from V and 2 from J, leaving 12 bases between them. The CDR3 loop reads CASSLGAGRPYEQYF. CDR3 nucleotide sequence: TGTGCCAGCAGCTTAGGGGCAGGGCGCCCCTACGAGCAGTACTTC. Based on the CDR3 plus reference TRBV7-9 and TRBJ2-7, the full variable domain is DTGVSQNPRHKITKRGQNVTFRCDPISEHNRLYWYRQTLGQGPEFLTYFQNEAQLEKSRLLSDRFSAERPKGSFSTLEIQRTEQGDSAMYLCASSLGAGRPYEQYFGPGTRLTVT.

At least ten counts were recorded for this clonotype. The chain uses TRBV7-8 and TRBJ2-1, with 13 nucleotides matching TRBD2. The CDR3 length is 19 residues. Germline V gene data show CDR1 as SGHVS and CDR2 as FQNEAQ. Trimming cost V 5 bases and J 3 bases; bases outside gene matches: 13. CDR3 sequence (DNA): TGTGCCAGCAGCAAGGGCCCCCGGACTAGCGGGAGTGACTACAATGAGCAGTTCTTC. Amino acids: CASSKGPRTSGSDYNEQFF.

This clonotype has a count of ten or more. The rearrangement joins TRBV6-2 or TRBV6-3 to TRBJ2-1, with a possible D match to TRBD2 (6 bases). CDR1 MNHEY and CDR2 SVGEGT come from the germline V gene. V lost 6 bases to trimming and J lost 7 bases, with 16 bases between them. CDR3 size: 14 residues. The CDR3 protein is CASRTRRGGNEQFF. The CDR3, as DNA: TGTGCCAGCAGAACCCGGCGAGGAGGGAATGAGCAGTTCTTC.

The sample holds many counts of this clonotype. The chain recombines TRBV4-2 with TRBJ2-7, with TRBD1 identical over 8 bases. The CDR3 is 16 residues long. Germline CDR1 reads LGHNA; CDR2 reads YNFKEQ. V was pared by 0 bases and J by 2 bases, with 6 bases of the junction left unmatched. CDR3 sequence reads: CASSQEDGTGAYEQYF. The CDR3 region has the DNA TGTGCCAGCAGCCAAGAAGATGGGACAGGAGCCTACGAGCAGTACTTC.

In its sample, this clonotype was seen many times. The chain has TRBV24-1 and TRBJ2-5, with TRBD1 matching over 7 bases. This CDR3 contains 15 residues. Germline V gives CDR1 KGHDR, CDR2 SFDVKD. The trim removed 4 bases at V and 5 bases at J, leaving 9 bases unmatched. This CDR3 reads CATSDPTGSGETQYF. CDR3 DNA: TGTGCCACCAGTGACCCGACAGGGAGCGGTGAGACCCAGTACTTC.

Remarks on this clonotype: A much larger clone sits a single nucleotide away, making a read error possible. CDR3 region: CDSSLLHTGGSGELFF. CDR3 nucleotide sequence: TGTGACAGCAGCCTCCTACACACAGGGGGGTCCGGGGAGCTGTTTTTT. This sequence joins TRBV3-1 and TRBJ2-2, with 8 bases lining up with TRBD1. Germline V CDR1 and CDR2: LGHDT, YNNKEL (reference sequence). The CDR3 covers 16 residues.

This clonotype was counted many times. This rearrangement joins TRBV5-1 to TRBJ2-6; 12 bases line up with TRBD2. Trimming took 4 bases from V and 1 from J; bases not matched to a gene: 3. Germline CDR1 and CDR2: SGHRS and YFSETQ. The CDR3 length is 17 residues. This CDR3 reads CASSVTSGRSGANVLTF. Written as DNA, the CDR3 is TGCGCCAGCAGCGTGACTAGCGGGAGATCTGGGGCCAACGTCCTGACTTTC.

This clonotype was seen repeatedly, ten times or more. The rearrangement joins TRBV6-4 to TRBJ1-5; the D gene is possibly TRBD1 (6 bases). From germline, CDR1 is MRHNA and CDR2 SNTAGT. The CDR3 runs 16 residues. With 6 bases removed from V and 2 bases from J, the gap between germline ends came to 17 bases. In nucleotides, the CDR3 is TGTGCCAGCAGGCAAACGGACAGTCCAGGCAATCAGCCCCAGCATTTT. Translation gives CASRQTDSPGNQPQHF.

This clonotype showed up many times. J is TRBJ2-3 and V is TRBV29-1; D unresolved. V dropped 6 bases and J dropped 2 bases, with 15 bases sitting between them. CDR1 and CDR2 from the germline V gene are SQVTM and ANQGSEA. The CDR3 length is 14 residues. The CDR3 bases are TGCAGCGTCGCTCAAGGAGTTACCACAGATACGCAGTATTTT. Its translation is CSVAQGVTTDTQYF.

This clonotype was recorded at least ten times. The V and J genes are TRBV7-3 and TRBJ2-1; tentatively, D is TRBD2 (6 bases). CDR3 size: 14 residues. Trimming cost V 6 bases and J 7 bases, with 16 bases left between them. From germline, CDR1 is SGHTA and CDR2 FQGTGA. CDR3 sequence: CASRTGGATNEQFF. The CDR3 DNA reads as TGTGCCAGCAGGACCGGAGGGGCGACGAATGAGCAGTTCTTC. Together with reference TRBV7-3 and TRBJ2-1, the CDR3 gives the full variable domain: GAGVSQTPSNKVTEKGKYVELRCDPISGHTALYWYRQSLGQGPEFLIYFQGTGAADDSGLPNDRFFAVRPEGSVSTLKIQRTERGDSAVYLCASRTGGATNEQFFGPGTRLTVL.

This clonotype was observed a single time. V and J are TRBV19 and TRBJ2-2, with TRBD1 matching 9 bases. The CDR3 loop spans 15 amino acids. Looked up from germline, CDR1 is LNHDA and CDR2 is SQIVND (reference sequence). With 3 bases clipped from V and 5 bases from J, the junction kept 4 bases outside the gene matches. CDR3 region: CASSMGDRATGELFF. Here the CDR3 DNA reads TGTGCCAGTAGTATGGGGGACAGGGCTACCGGGGAGCTGTTTTTT.

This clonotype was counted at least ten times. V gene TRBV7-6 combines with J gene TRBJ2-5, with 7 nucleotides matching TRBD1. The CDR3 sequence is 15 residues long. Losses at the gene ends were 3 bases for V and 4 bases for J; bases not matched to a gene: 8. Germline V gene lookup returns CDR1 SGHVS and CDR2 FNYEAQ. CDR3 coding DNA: TGTGCCAGCAGCTTCAGGACTCAGGGGGTAGAGACCCAGTACTTC. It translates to CASSFRTQGVETQYF.

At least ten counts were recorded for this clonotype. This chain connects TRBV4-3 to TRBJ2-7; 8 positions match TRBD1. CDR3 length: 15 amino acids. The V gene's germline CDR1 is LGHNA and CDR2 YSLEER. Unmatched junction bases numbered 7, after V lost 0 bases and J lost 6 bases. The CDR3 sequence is CASSQDEGTGSEQYF. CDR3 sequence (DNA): TGCGCCAGCAGCCAAGATGAAGGGACAGGCTCCGAGCAGTACTTC.

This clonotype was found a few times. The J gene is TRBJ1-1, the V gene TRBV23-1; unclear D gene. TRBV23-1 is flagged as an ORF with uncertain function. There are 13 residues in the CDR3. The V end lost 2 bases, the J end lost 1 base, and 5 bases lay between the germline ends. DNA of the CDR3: TGCGCCAGCAGTCAAGGAGAGAACACTGAAGCTTTCTTT. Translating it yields CASSQGENTEAFF.

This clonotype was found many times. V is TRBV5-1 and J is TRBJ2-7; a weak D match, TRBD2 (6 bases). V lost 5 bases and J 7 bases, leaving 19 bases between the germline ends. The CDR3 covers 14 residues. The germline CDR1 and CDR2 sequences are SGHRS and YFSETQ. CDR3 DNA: TGCGCCAGCAGACCAGGGACTCCCCTGGGGGAGCAGTACTTC. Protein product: CASRPGTPLGEQYF.